This is a list of T cell receptor beta chains from one sample in a study of cytomegalovirus exposure and HLA in healthy donors. Libraries were prepared by immunoSEQ multiplex PCR; TCRdb keeps only in-frame clonotypes and omits some of them. The data hold 190,000 or so clones, with 70% to 85% observed a single time. The specimen was PBMCs. All receptors derive from a boy between 2 and 10 years old in good health and CMV-seronegative. CDR3s include the opening cysteine and the closing phenylalanine or tryptophan. Each record gives: D gene, J gene, CDR3 length, V gene, clone size, CDR3 DNA, CDR3 protein. D genes are given only for firm matches. Only some rows state a clone size, as once, few, many or a class for expanded clones.

. | TRBJ1-1 | 12 | TRBV5-5 | few | TGTGCCAGCAGCCTAAAGCTGTCAGGGGAACTCTTT | CASSLKLSGELF
. | TRBJ1-1 | 15 | TRBV5-6 | . | TGTGCCAGCAGCCAATTTTGGGGGCTGGACACTGAAGCTTTCTTT | CASSQFWGLDTEAFF
TRBD1 | TRBJ1-4 | 14 | TRBV5-5 | . | TGTGCCAGCAGCCAAGGGGGCAGTAATGAAAAACTGTTTTTT | CASSQGGSNEKLFF
TRBD2 | TRBJ2-5 | 15 | TRBV5-6 | . | TGTGCCAGCAGTTCCTTAGCGGGGTTTCAAGAGACCCAGTACTTC | CASSSLAGFQETQYF
. | TRBJ2-7 | 14 | TRBV5-1 | . | TGCGCCAGCAGCGCCGGACAGAGCTCCTACGAGCAGTACTTC | CASSAGQSSYEQYF
. | TRBJ1-3 | 14 | TRBV7-9 | . | TGTGCCAGCACTGACACCCGCTCTGGAAACACCATATATTTT | CASTDTRSGNTIYF
. | TRBJ2-3 | 20 | TRBV5-1 | . | TGCGCCAGCAGCCCGTTGGGAGGCCACTGGGAGTCAACCTACACAGATACGCAGTATTTT | CASSPLGGHWESTYTDTQYF
. | TRBJ1-2 | 17 | TRBV19 | once | TGTGCCAGTAGTAACTACAGGGAGAGGAGTTCAGACTATGGCTACACCTTC | CASSNYRERSSDYGYTF
. | TRBJ2-1 | 15 | TRBV7-9 | . | TGTGCCAGCAGCTTAGAAGGGAGTTTAGGCAATGAGCAGTTCTTC | CASSLEGSLGNEQFF
. | TRBJ1-1 | 16 | TRBV4-2 | once | TGTGCCAGCAGCCAAGTCCAGGGTGGGTTACACACTGAAGCTTTCTTT | CASSQVQGGLHTEAFF
. | TRBJ2-7 | 14 | TRBV28 | . | TGTGCCAGCAGCCCAATAGAGAGGCAATTGGGGCAGTACTTC | CASSPIERQLGQYF
. | TRBJ2-7 | 15 | TRBV4-3 | . | TGCGCCAGCAGCACCATAACTTCGCCGAGGGACGAGCAGTACTTC | CASSTITSPRDEQYF
. | TRBJ1-4 | 10 | TRBV20-1 | . | TGCAGTGCTCGGGGTGAAAAACTGTTTTTT | CSARGEKLFF
TRBD1 | TRBJ1-5 | 14 | TRBV18 | . | TGTGCCAGCTCACCACGGGGACAGGGACAGCCCCAGCATTTT | CASSPRGQGQPQHF
. | TRBJ2-3 | 16 | TRBV5-1 | . | TGCGCCAGCAGCTTGTCCGGGGGTCTTACTACAGATACGCAGTATTTT | CASSLSGGLTTDTQYF
. | TRBJ1-2 | 13 | TRBV5-5 | . | TGTGCCAGCAGTCCCGACAGAAACTATGGCTACACCTTC | CASSPDRNYGYTF
. | TRBJ1-1 | 13 | TRBV30 | . | TGTGCCTGGACCCGGGACACCTCCACTGAAGCTTTCTTT | CAWTRDTSTEAFF
. | TRBJ2-7 | 13 | TRBV6-1 | . | TGTGCCAGCAGGCCCGGACTTTCGGGGGAGCAGTACTTC | CASRPGLSGEQYF
. | TRBJ2-2 | 14 | TRBV6-5 | . | TGTGCCAGCACTTGGGCAGCCAACACCGGGGAGCTGTTTTTT | CASTWAANTGELFF
. | TRBJ2-2 | 14 | TRBV29-1 | . | TGCAGCGTTGGTTCAGGGGCCAACACCGGGGAGCTGTTTTTT | CSVGSGANTGELFF
TRBD2 | TRBJ2-3 | 14 | TRBV11-2 | . | TGTGCCTCGAACCAGCGGGGGGGCAAAGATACGCAGTATTTT | CASNQRGGKDTQYF
TRBD1 | TRBJ2-5 | 14 | TRBV2 | once | TGTGCCAGCAACCCGGACAGGGGCCGAGAGACCCAGTACTTC | CASNPDRGRETQYF
TRBD2 | TRBJ2-5 | 16 | TRBV7-2 | . | TGTGCCAGCAGCTTAACCGGCGGGGGGGCGAGGGAGACCCAGTACTTC | CASSLTGGGARETQYF
. | TRBJ1-1 | 14 | TRBV10-3 | . | TGTGCCATCAGTTTCAGGGGCCTGAACACTGAAGCTTTCTTT | CAISFRGLNTEAFF
TRBD2 | TRBJ2-7 | 14 | TRBV13 | . | TGTGCCAGCAGCTTTGGCGGGAGCTCCTACGAGCAGTACTTC | CASSFGGSSYEQYF
TRBD2 | TRBJ2-5 | 14 | TRBV25-1 | . | TGTGCCACTCAGGGGACTAGCGGGCGAGAGACCCAGTACTTC | CATQGTSGRETQYF
. | TRBJ1-3 | 13 | TRBV11-3 | . | TGTGCCAGCAGCTCCGACAGTGGAAACACCATATATTTT | CASSSDSGNTIYF
. | TRBJ1-5 | 13 | TRBV7-2 | few | TGTGCCAGCAGCTTCTCCTCGTATCAGCCCCAGCATTTT | CASSFSSYQPQHF
TRBD2 | TRBJ2-5 | 15 | TRBV5-1 | . | TGCGCCAGCAGCTTGGCCACTAGCGGGAAAGAGACCCAGTACTTC | CASSLATSGKETQYF
. | TRBJ1-5 | 13 | TRBV12-5 | . | TGTGCTAGTGCCCCCGGCAGGGGTCAGCCCCAGCATTTT | CASAPGRGQPQHF
TRBD1 | TRBJ2-7 | 12 | TRBV5-1 | . | TGCGCCAGCAGCTCAACAGGGGGCGAGCAGTACTTC | CASSSTGGEQYF
. | TRBJ1-4 | 15 | TRBV19 | . | TGTGCCAGTATGCAAATGGACAGCCGAAATGAAAAACTGTTTTTT | CASMQMDSRNEKLFF
TRBD2 | TRBJ2-5 | 15 | TRBV7-2 | . | TGTGCCAGCAGCTTAGCGGGGGGGGTTCAAGAGACCCAGTACTTC | CASSLAGGVQETQYF
. | TRBJ2-3 | 13 | TRBV7-2 | . | TGTGCCAGCAGCTCGGGGGGCCCAGATACGCAGTATTTT | CASSSGGPDTQYF
TRBD1 | TRBJ1-5 | 15 | TRBV4-3 | few | TGCGCCAGCAGCCAAGGAACAGGGGCTAATCAGCCCCAGCATTTT | CASSQGTGANQPQHF
. | TRBJ1-5 | 12 | TRBV27 | . | TGTGCCAGCCTAAAGCTTCCCCAGCCCCAGCATTTT | CASLKLPQPQHF
TRBD2 | TRBJ2-5 | 16 | TRBV4-1 | . | TGCGCCAGCAGCCAACTTTTTAGCGGGGGCCAAGAGACCCAGTACTTC | CASSQLFSGGQETQYF
. | TRBJ1-1 | 15 | TRBV6-1 | . | TGTGCCAGCATTCCGGGAAGCCTGGAGGACACTGAAGCTTTCTTT | CASIPGSLEDTEAFF
TRBD1 | TRBJ1-2 | 14 | TRBV7-2 | . | TGTGCCAGCAGCTTCGCTAACAGGGGGCCGGGCTACACCTTC | CASSFANRGPGYTF
TRBD1 | TRBJ2-7 | 14 | TRBV7-9 | once | TGTGCCAGCAGCTTAGCAGGGGGCCCCCACGAGCAGTACTTC | CASSLAGGPHEQYF
TRBD1 | TRBJ1-2 | 15 | TRBV7-2 | . | TGTGCCAGCAGCCAAGGGGGCCCCCCACCGTATGGCTACACCTTC | CASSQGGPPPYGYTF
TRBD1 | TRBJ2-2 | 17 | TRBV9 | . | TGTGCCAGCAGCGTAGCTGGGACAGGGGTTTACACCGGGGAGCTGTTTTTT | CASSVAGTGVYTGELFF
. | TRBJ2-7 | 13 | TRBV27 | few | TGTGCCAGCAGTGCATCCGCGGGCTACGAGCAGTACTTC | CASSASAGYEQYF
TRBD2 | TRBJ2-3 | 14 | TRBV9 | . | TGTGCCAGCAGCGTAGACGGACTAGCGGGGACGCAGTATTTT | CASSVDGLAGTQYF